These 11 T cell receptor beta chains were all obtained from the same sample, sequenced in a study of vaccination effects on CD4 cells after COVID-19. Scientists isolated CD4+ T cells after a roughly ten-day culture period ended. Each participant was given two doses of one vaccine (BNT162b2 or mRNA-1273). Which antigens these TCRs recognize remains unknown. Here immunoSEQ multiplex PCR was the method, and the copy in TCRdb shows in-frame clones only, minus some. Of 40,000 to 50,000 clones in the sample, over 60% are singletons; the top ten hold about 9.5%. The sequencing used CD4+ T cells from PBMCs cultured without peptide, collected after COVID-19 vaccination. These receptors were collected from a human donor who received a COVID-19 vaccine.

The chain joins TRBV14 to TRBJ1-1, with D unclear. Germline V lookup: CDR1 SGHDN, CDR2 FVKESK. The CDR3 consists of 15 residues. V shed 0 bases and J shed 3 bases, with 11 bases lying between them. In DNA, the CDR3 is TGTGCCAGCAGCCAAGAGTGGGGAAGAGACACTGAAGCTTTCTTT. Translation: CASSQEWGRDTEAFF.

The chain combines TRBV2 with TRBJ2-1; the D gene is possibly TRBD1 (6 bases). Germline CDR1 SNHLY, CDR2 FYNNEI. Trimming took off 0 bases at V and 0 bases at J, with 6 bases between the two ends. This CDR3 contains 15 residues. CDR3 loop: CASSEAGGSYNEQFF. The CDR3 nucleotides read TGTGCCAGCAGTGAAGCAGGGGGCTCCTACAATGAGCAGTTCTTC.

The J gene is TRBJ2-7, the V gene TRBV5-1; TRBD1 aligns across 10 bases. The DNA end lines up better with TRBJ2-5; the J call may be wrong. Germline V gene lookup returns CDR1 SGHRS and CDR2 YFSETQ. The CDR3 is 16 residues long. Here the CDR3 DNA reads TGCGCCAGCAGCTTGTTGGGGACAGGGGTGCGGGAGACCCAGTACTTC. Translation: CASSLLGTGVRETQYF.

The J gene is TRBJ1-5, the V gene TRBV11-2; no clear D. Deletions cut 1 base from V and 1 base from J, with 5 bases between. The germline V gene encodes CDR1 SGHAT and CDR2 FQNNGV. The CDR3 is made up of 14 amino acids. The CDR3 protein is CASSLVGSNQPQHF. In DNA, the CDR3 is TGTGCCAGCAGCTTAGTGGGAAGCAATCAGCCCCAGCATTTT.

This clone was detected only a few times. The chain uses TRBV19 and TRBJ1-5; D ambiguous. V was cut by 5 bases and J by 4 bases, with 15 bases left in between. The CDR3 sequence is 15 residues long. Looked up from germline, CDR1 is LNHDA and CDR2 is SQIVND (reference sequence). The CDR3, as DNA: TGTGCCAGTAGTTGGGCCCCGGACGGTAATCAGCCCCAGCATTTT. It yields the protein CASSWAPDGNQPQHF.

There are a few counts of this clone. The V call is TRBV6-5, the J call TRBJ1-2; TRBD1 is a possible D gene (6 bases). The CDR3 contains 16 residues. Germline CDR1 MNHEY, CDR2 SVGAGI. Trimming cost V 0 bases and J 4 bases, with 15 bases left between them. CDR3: CASSYSTVGTSYGYTF. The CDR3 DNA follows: TGTGCCAGCAGTTACTCGACTGTGGGGACAAGCTATGGCTACACCTTC.

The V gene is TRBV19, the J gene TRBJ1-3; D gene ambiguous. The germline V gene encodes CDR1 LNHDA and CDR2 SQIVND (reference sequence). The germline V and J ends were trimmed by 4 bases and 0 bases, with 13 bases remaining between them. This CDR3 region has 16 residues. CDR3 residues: CASSNPDFSSGNTIYF. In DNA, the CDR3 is TGTGCCAGTAGTAACCCGGACTTTAGCTCTGGAAACACCATATATTTT. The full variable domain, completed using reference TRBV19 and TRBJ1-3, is DGGITQSPKYLFRKEGQNVTLSCEQNLNHDAMYWYRQDPGQGLRLIYYSQIVNDFQKGDIAEGYSVSREKKESFPLTVTSAQKNPTAFYLCASSNPDFSSGNTIYFGEGSWLTVV.

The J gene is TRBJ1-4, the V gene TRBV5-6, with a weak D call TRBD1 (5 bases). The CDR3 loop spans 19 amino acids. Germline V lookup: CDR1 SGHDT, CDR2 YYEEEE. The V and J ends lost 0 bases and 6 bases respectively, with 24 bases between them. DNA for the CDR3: TGTGCCAGCAGCTTGGCCCAGACAGTTCTAAGGGAAGGTGATGAAAAACTGTTTTTT. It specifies CASSLAQTVLREGDEKLFF.

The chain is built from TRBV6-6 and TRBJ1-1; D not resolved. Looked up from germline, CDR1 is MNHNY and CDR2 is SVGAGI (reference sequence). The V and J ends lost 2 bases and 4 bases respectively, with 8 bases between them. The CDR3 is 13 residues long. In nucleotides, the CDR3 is TGTGCCAGCAGTTACAGGCGAGGCACTGAAGCTTTCTTT. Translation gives CASSYRRGTEAFF.

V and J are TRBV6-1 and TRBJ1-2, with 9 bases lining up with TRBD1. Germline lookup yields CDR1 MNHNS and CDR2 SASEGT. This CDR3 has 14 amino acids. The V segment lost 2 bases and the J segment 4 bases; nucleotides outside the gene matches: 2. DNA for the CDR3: TGTGCCAGCAGTGAAATGGGACAGGGCTATGGCTACACCTTC. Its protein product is CASSEMGQGYGYTF.

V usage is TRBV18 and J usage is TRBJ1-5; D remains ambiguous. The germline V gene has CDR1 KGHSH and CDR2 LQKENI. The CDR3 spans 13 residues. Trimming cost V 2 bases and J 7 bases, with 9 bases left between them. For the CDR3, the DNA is TGTGCCAGCTCACCAGGGGTGCGCCAGCCCCAGCATTTT. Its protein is CASSPGVRQPQHF. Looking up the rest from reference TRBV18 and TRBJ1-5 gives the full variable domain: NAGVMQNPRHLVRRRGQEARLRCSPMKGHSHVYWYRQLPEEGLKFMVYLQKENIIDESGMPKERFSAEFPKEGPSILRIQQVVRGDSAAYFCASSPGVRQPQHFGDGTRLSIL.